The 23 T cell receptor beta chains presented below share a single source sample, sequenced in a study of blood T cell repertoires in COVID-19. Assay: immunoSEQ multiplex PCR; the TCRdb copy retains only in-frame clones and omits some. Among over 60,000 clones listed, 70% to 90% were seen once. Specimen: peripheral blood. The receptor source for this set is a man between 65 and 85 years old with active or convalescent COVID-19.

The chain combines TRBV5-6 with TRBJ1-1; D remains unclear. This CDR3 region has 12 residues. The germline CDR1 and CDR2 sequences are SGHDT and YYEEEE. Trimming removed 5 bases at V and 4 bases at J, with 9 bases between. DNA of the CDR3: TGTGCCAGCAGGGGAGGTGTCACTGAAGCTTTCTTT. Translating it yields CASRGGVTEAFF.

The chain is built from TRBV7-2 and TRBJ1-4; D gene ambiguous. Germline assignment: CDR1 SGHTA and CDR2 FQGNSA. The CDR3 runs to 14 residues. The V gene lost 2 bases and the J gene lost 4 bases, with 8 bases spanning the gap. The chain's CDR3 is CASSLNGDNEKLFF. The DNA of the CDR3 is TGTGCCAGCAGCTTAAACGGAGATAATGAAAAACTGTTTTTT.

The rearrangement links TRBV7-8 to TRBJ1-1; 10 bases agree with TRBD1. CDR1 SGHVS and CDR2 FQNEAQ come from the germline V gene. The CDR3 has 16 amino acids. Unmatched junction bases numbered 3, after V lost 1 base and J lost 1 base. The CDR3 loop reads CASSLVRDRGNTEAFF. As DNA, the CDR3 is TGTGCCAGCAGCTTAGTTCGGGACAGGGGGAACACTGAAGCTTTCTTT.

The chain is built from TRBV3-1 (or the pseudogene TRBV3-2) and TRBJ2-1, with D possibly TRBD2 on 5 matching bases. Trimming stripped 1 base from V and 9 bases from J, with 19 bases between. CDR3 length equals 16 residues. Germline loops: CDR1 LGHDT, CDR2 YNNKEL (reference sequence). The CDR3 is CASSQGGLVWGIEQFF. DNA for the CDR3: TGTGCCAGCAGCCAAGGCGGGCTGGTTTGGGGAATTGAGCAGTTCTTC.

The chain has TRBV5-1 and TRBJ1-1; weak D call: TRBD1 (5 bases). The CDR3 is 15 amino acids. In germline, CDR1 is SGHRS, CDR2 YFSETQ. The V end lost 4 bases, the J end lost 6 bases, and 19 bases lay between the germline ends. CDR3 bases: TGCGCCAGCAGCCGCCAATTGGGAGGGGAGGCTGAAGCTTTCTTT. Translating gives CASSRQLGGEAEAFF.

The V gene is TRBV4-1, the J gene TRBJ2-3, with 10 bases lining up with TRBD1. Losses at the gene ends were 0 bases for V and 0 bases for J; bases not matched to a gene: 9. The V gene's germline CDR1 is MGHRA and CDR2 YSYEKL. CDR3 length equals 19 residues. This chain's CDR3 is CASSQDPGQGISSTDTQYF. CDR3 nucleotide sequence: TGCGCCAGCAGCCAAGATCCGGGACAGGGGATTTCTAGCACAGATACGCAGTATTTT.

The rearrangement links TRBV4-1 to TRBJ1-2; TRBD1 matches 10 bases. CDR3 length: 17 amino acids. V gave up 3 bases and J gave up 5 bases; unmatched junction bases: 12. Germline V CDR1 and CDR2: MGHRA, YSYEKL. The CDR3 nucleotides are TGCGCCAGCAGCCAGAGACAGGGGGCTAACAAGTATTATGGCTACACCTTC. Its translation is CASSQRQGANKYYGYTF.

V and J are TRBV7-2 and TRBJ2-7; TRBD2 matches 9 bases. The CDR3 loop spans 14 amino acids. Germline V gene lookup returns CDR1 SGHTA and CDR2 FQGNSA. V lost 3 bases to trimming and J lost 7 bases; unmatched junction nucleotides: 7. The chain's CDR3 is CASSFAGGPGEQYF. CDR3 bases: TGTGCCAGCAGCTTTGCGGGAGGGCCGGGGGAGCAGTACTTC.

The chain carries TRBV6-1 and TRBJ1-3; perhaps TRBD1 as D (6 bases). In germline, CDR1 is MNHNS, CDR2 SASEGT. With 1 base removed from V and 8 bases from J, the gap between germline ends came to 9 bases. The CDR3 runs to 13 residues. CDR3 in amino acids: CASSEEGGHTIYF. Written as DNA, the CDR3 is TGTGCCAGCAGTGAAGAAGGGGGACACACCATATATTTT.

The V and J genes are TRBV3-1 (or the pseudogene TRBV3-2) and TRBJ2-7, with D maybe TRBD2 (6 bases). Trimming pared 3 bases from V and 4 bases from J, leaving 7 bases between. This CDR3 is built from 12 residues. Germline V lookup: CDR1 LGHDT, CDR2 YNNKEL (reference sequence). CDR3 bases: TGTGCCAGCAGCCAGACTAGATACGAGCAGTACTTC. Amino acids: CASSQTRYEQYF.

The chain combines TRBV18 with TRBJ1-5; TRBD1 aligns across 8 bases. CDR1 KGHSH and CDR2 LQKENI come from the germline V gene. J gave up 1 base and V 4 bases, and 6 bases lay outside the gene matches. This CDR3 spans 16 amino acids. The CDR3 protein is CASSQQGGTSNQPQHF. The DNA of the CDR3 is TGTGCCAGCTCACAACAGGGGGGGACAAGCAATCAGCCCCAGCATTTT.

The chain combines TRBV3-1 (or the pseudogene TRBV3-2) with TRBJ1-1; 8 nucleotides match TRBD1. CDR3 length: 14 amino acids. Germline-derived CDR1 and CDR2 are LGHDT and YNNKEL (reference sequence). With V trimmed by 2 bases and J by 5 bases, 4 bases remained unmatched. The CDR3 region is CASSQQGAKTEAFF. The CDR3 DNA follows: TGTGCCAGCAGCCAACAGGGGGCGAAGACTGAAGCTTTCTTT.

The count of this clone is one. The V gene is TRBV30, the J gene TRBJ1-5, with unresolved D. The germline V gene has CDR1 GTSNPN and CDR2 SVGIG (reference sequence). This CDR3 has 14 residues. V was clipped by 1 base and J by 0 bases, with 7 bases between them. The CDR3 sequence is CAWSGGYSNQPQHF. In nucleotides, the CDR3 is TGTGCCTGGAGTGGAGGCTATAGCAATCAGCCCCAGCATTTT. The full variable domain, with the rest looked up from reference TRBV30 and TRBJ1-5, is SQTIHQWPATLVQPVGSPLSLECTVEGTSNPNLYWYRQAAGRGLQLLFYSVGIGQISSEVPQNLSASRPQDRQFILSSKKLLLSDSGFYLCAWSGGYSNQPQHFGDGTRLSIL.

V usage is TRBV5-1 and J usage is TRBJ2-7, with D maybe TRBD2 (6 bases). This CDR3 is 16 amino acids long. Germline CDR1 and CDR2: SGHRS and YFSETQ. Trimming pared 8 bases from V and 3 bases from J, leaving 24 bases between. Written as DNA, the CDR3 is TGCGCCAGTCAACTCGGTAGCGGCAGTAGCCGCTACGAGCAGTACTTC. It translates to CASQLGSGSSRYEQYF.

This sequence joins TRBV24-1 and TRBJ2-1, with D perhaps matching TRBD1 (6 bases). CDR1 KGHDR and CDR2 SFDVKD come from the germline V gene. The V end lost 4 bases, the J end lost 7 bases, and 10 bases lay between the germline ends. The CDR3 is 13 amino acids. CDR3 in DNA: TGTGCCACCAGTGAGTGGACAGCAAATGAGCAGTTCTTC. Residues: CATSEWTANEQFF.

CDR3 coding DNA: TGTGCCAGCACTAGACAGGGAACTTCCTACGAGCAGTACTTC. Translated, it gives CASTRQGTSYEQYF. V gene TRBV6-5 combines with J gene TRBJ2-7; 7 bases agree with TRBD1. The V segment lost 7 bases and the J segment 1 base; nucleotides outside the gene matches: 7. The CDR3 runs 14 residues. CDR1 and CDR2 (germline): MNHEY, SVGAGI.

The chain recombines TRBV4-2 with TRBJ2-7; tentatively, D is TRBD2 (6 bases). Trimming took off 0 bases at V and 0 bases at J, with 9 bases between the two ends. From germline, CDR1 is LGHNA and CDR2 YNFKEQ. The CDR3 loop spans 15 amino acids. This chain's CDR3 is CASSQEASDSYEQYF. The DNA for the CDR3 is TGTGCCAGCAGCCAAGAAGCTAGCGACTCCTACGAGCAGTACTTC.

A single count supports this clone. V gene TRBV4-1 combines with J gene TRBJ1-1, with a weak D call TRBD1 (5 bases). V shed 6 bases and J shed 1 base, with 15 bases lying between them. The germline CDR1 and CDR2 sequences are MGHRA and YSYEKL. The CDR3 has 15 amino acids. CDR3 nucleotide sequence: TGCGCCAGCAGTAGGGGTTGGGGGGAGAACACTGAAGCTTTCTTT. It codes for CASSRGWGENTEAFF.

This chain uses TRBV5-1 with TRBJ2-3, with D tentatively TRBD1 (5 bases). V was cut by 6 bases and J by 4 bases, with 21 bases left in between. CDR3 length: 16 amino acids. Germline CDR1 reads SGHRS; CDR2 reads YFSETQ. The CDR3 nucleotides read TGCGCCAGCAAGTCAGGACCCAGGGTTCCGGCAGATACGCAGTATTTT. As protein: CASKSGPRVPADTQYF.

Only a few counts were recorded for this clone. The chain has TRBV27 and TRBJ2-7; TRBD2 matches at 8 bases. With V trimmed by 0 bases and J by 6 bases, 16 bases remained unmatched. In germline, CDR1 is MNHEY, CDR2 SMNVEV (reference sequence). The CDR3 extends over 18 amino acids. The CDR3, as DNA: TGTGCCAGCAGTTTATCCGGATACCGCCGGACTAGCCGTCTCGAGCAGTACTTC. Translation: CASSLSGYRRTSRLEQYF.

DNA of the CDR3: TGTGCCAGCAGTGAAGGACAGGTGGATCAGCCCCAGCATTTT. This translates into CASSEGQVDQPQHF. The chain has TRBV2 and TRBJ1-5; a possible D gene is TRBD1 (6 bases). Per germline, CDR1 SNHLY and CDR2 FYNNEI. This CDR3 has 14 amino acids. The V end was cut by 1 base, the J end by 5 bases, with 9 bases between.

In its sample, this clone was seen a few times. This chain connects TRBV18 to TRBJ2-1; D is unclear. The CDR3 loop spans 14 amino acids. Germline values: CDR1 KGHSH, CDR2 LQKENI. Trimming took 4 bases from V and 6 from J, leaving 13 bases between them. The CDR3 is CASSRSTLGNEQFF. CDR3 nucleotides: TGTGCCAGCTCACGATCTACCCTAGGCAATGAGCAGTTCTTC.

The rearrangement links TRBV28 to TRBJ2-7; possibly TRBD2 for D (5 bases). The V gene lost 5 bases and the J gene lost 7 bases, with 15 bases spanning the gap. The CDR3 has 13 residues. The germline V gene has CDR1 MDHEN and CDR2 SYDVKM. The CDR3 DNA sequence: TGTGCCAGCAGTCTCGGGAATCAGAGGGAGCAGTACTTC. It translates to CASSLGNQREQYF. Together with reference TRBV28 and TRBJ2-7, the CDR3 gives the full variable domain: DVKVTQSSRYLVKRTGEKVFLECVQDMDHENMFWYRQDPGLGLRLIYFSYDVKMKEKGDIPEGYSVSREKKERFSLILESASTNQTSMYLCASSLGNQREQYFGPGTRLTVT.